This TCR beta chain was sequenced in a study of shared clonotypes between healthy human individuals. CDR3 length: 17 amino acids. Trimming took 3 bases from V and 0 from J; bases not matched to a gene: 7. The germline gives CDR1 WNHNN, CDR2 SYGVQD (reference sequence). The protocol was immunoSEQ multiplex PCR, while the TCRdb copy is restricted to in-frame clones and leaves out a portion. The table has approximately 1.5 million clones, about 98.5% seen once. Material: naive CD4+ T cells sorted from blood. Subset reported: CD45RA+ positively selected. This TCR came from a man aged 25 to 40 in good health. The chain joins TRBV10-1 to TRBJ2-3; the match to TRBD2 covers 9 bases. CDR3 nucleotide sequence: TGCGCCAGCAGTGATGGCCTAGCGGGACCTAGCACAGATACGCAGTATTTT. Its protein is CASSDGLAGPSTDTQYF.